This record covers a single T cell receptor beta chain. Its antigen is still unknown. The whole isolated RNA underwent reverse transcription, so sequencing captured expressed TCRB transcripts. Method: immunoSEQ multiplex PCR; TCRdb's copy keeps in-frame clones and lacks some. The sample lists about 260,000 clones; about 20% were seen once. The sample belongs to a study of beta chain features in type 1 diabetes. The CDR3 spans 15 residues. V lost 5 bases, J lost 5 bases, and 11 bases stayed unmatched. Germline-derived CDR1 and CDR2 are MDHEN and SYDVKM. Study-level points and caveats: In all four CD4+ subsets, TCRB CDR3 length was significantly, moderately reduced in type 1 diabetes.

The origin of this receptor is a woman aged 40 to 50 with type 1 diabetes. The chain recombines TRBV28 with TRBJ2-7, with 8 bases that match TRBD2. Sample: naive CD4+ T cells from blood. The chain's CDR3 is CASSPSRGGVNEQYF. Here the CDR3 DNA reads TGTGCCAGCAGTCCGAGCCGGGGGGGCGTCAACGAGCAGTACTTC.